These 30 T cell receptor beta chains were sequenced from one sample in a study of neurological immune-mediated disorders. TCRdb redid the calling of the 5' RACE reads with MiXCR, one entry per CDR3 protein. The sample has about 46,000 distinct CDR3 sequences, 4% to 5.5% seen once. Sequencing input: PBMCs. The origin of the receptors is a woman aged 55 to 70 with multiple sclerosis.

This clonotype was found a few times. This chain joins TRBV5-1 and TRBJ2-3, with D maybe TRBD1 (6 bases). The CDR3 loop spans 15 amino acids. Germline values: CDR1 SGHRS, CDR2 YFSETQ. Between the trimmed V and J ends, which lost 4 bases and 5 bases, there was a span of 17 bases. The CDR3 protein is CASSPRPQGKDTQYF. In DNA form, the CDR3 reads TGCGCCAGCAGCCCCCGGCCACAGGGAAAAGATACGCAGTATTTT.

V gene TRBV5-5 combines with J gene TRBJ1-1; no definite D call. The CDR3 extends over 16 amino acids. Germline V gives CDR1 SGHKS, CDR2 YYEKEE (reference sequence). V lost 1 base and J 2 bases, leaving 15 bases between the germline ends. CDR3 loop: CASSLIPRDENTEAFF. CDR3 nucleotides: TGTGCCAGCAGCTTGATACCGCGAGATGAAAACACTGAAGCTTTCTTT.

This clonotype was counted many times. The gene calls are TRBV19 and TRBJ2-3, with TRBD2 identical over 7 bases. Germline values: CDR1 LNHDA, CDR2 SQIVND (reference sequence). This CDR3 contains 13 residues. With V trimmed by 9 bases and J by 7 bases, 10 bases remained unmatched. The DNA of the CDR3 is TGTGCCAGCAGAATGGGGAGGGACCATACGCAGTATTTT. This encodes CASRMGRDHTQYF.

The rearrangement joins TRBV3-1 to TRBJ2-7, with 14 bases aligning to TRBD2. The CDR3 totals 16 residues. Looked up from germline, CDR1 is LGHDT and CDR2 is YNNKEL (reference sequence). V dropped 4 bases and J dropped 4; count of bases not matched to a gene: 6. CDR3 protein: CASSLGLAGGRYEQYF. The CDR3 DNA reads TGTGCCAGCAGCCTCGGACTAGCGGGGGGACGATACGAGCAGTACTTC.

The sample holds many counts of this clonotype. This rearrangement joins TRBV20-1 to TRBJ2-3, with 11 bases identical to TRBD2. Germline V gives CDR1 DFQATT, CDR2 SNEGSKA (reference sequence). This CDR3 comprises 16 residues. With V trimmed by 4 bases and J by 6 bases, 12 bases remained unmatched. Here the CDR3 DNA reads TGCAGTGCTACGGGTGGGGTAGCGGGAGGGTCGGATACGCAGTATTTT. Its translation is CSATGGVAGGSDTQYF.

This clonotype has ten or more counts. This chain uses TRBV20-1 with TRBJ1-4; D uncertain. The CDR3 contains 14 residues. Germline V gene data show CDR1 as DFQATT and CDR2 as SNEGSKA (reference sequence). The germline V and J ends were trimmed by 0 bases and 5 bases, with 10 bases remaining between them. The CDR3 protein is CSARDGVRNEKLFF. The CDR3, as DNA: TGCAGTGCTAGAGATGGGGTCAGAAATGAAAAACTGTTTTTT.

This clonotype was detected many times. The rearrangement links TRBV10-2 to TRBJ1-6; TRBD1 might be the D (5 bases). There are 14 residues in the CDR3. The V end was cut by 2 bases, the J end by 10 bases, with 12 bases between. Germline values: CDR1 WSHSY, CDR2 SAAADI. This CDR3 reads CASSEQGSQSPLHF. CDR3 DNA sequence: TGCGCCAGCAGTGAGCAGGGAAGCCAGTCACCCCTCCACTTT.

This clonotype was recorded many times. V gene TRBV20-1 combines with J gene TRBJ2-5; unclear D gene. This CDR3 spans 13 amino acids. The germline gives CDR1 DFQATT, CDR2 SNEGSKA (reference sequence). V lost 4 bases and J lost 3, with 12 bases in between. CDR3 amino acids: CSANPAREETQYF. CDR3 coding DNA: TGCAGTGCTAACCCGGCTAGGGAAGAGACCCAGTACTTC.

This clonotype rates as medium-sized (0.01 to 0.1%). This chain uses TRBV12-3 or TRBV12-4 with TRBJ2-5; D is unresolved. V shed 3 bases and J shed 1 base, with 9 bases lying between them. The CDR3 covers 14 residues. The CDR3 is CASSFRRRQETQYF. In nucleotides, the CDR3 is TGTGCCAGCAGTTTTAGACGACGCCAAGAGACCCAGTACTTC.

In this sample, this clonotype turned up a few times. CDR3 nucleotides: TGTGCCATCAGTGGGGTAGCGGGGGCGGGGAATGAGCAGTTCTTC. Translation gives CAISGVAGAGNEQFF. V usage is TRBV10-3 and J usage is TRBJ2-1; 9 bases map to TRBD2. CDR1 and CDR2 from the germline V gene are ENHRY and SYGVKD. The CDR3 extends over 15 amino acids. V shed 4 bases, J shed 7 bases, and the junction held 8 bases outside the gene matches.

This clonotype was recorded at least ten times. This rearrangement joins TRBV12-3 or TRBV12-4 to TRBJ2-7; D gene unclear. V was trimmed by 1 base and J by 4 bases, leaving 11 bases between them. This CDR3 is 14 amino acids long. CDR3 in DNA: TGTGCCAGCAGTTTAGGGTTCATCGAATACGAGCAGTACTTC. It is translated as CASSLGFIEYEQYF.

This clonotype was seen ten or more times. The chain recombines TRBV28 with TRBJ2-7; tentative D call: TRBD1 (5 bases). CDR1 is MDHEN and CDR2 is SYDVKM in the germline V gene. The length of the CDR3 is 16 residues. V was shortened by 2 bases and J by 0 bases, with 14 bases between the two germline ends. The CDR3 sequence is CASSLVGATLSYEQYF. CDR3 coding DNA: TGTGCCAGCAGTTTAGTTGGGGCTACCCTCTCCTACGAGCAGTACTTC.

Many counts were recorded for this clonotype. This chain joins TRBV5-1 and TRBJ1-5; 8 bases are shared with TRBD1. Germline values: CDR1 SGHRS, CDR2 YFSETQ. This CDR3 spans 13 amino acids. V gave up 2 bases and J gave up 6 bases; unmatched junction bases: 1. The CDR3 sequence is CASSFQGAQPQHF. The CDR3 bases are TGCGCCAGCAGCTTCCAGGGGGCTCAGCCCCAGCATTTT.

This clonotype is labeled medium-sized. The chain recombines TRBV5-1 with TRBJ2-5; 10 bases fit TRBD2. Germline trimming cut 4 bases from V and 2 bases from J; bases unmatched to any gene: 8. CDR3 length: 16 residues. Germline CDR1 is SGHRS and CDR2 is YFSETQ. CDR3 amino acids: CASSQASGGAQETQYF. In nucleotides, the CDR3 is TGCGCCAGCAGCCAAGCTAGCGGGGGAGCACAAGAGACCCAGTACTTC.

This clonotype appeared many times. The V call is TRBV20-1, the J call TRBJ2-1, with D possibly being TRBD2 (5 bases). CDR3 length equals 16 residues. Trimming removed 2 bases from V and 0 bases from J, with 14 bases in between. The V gene's germline CDR1 is DFQATT and CDR2 SNEGSKA (reference sequence). The DNA for the CDR3 is TGCAGTGCTAGAATGGCGGCTGGGAGCTCCTACAATGAGCAGTTCTTC. Residues: CSARMAAGSSYNEQFF.

This clonotype was seen just once. Lacking the conserved final phenylalanine or tryptophan, this CDR3 likely reflects a read error. This chain links TRBV5-1 with TRBJ1-5; 7 bases fit TRBD1. V dropped 0 bases and J dropped 2; count of bases not matched to a gene: 2. Germline loops: CDR1 SGHRS, CDR2 YFSETQ. The length of the CDR3 is 15 residues. The CDR3 DNA reads TGCGCCAGCAGCTTGGGACAGGGCCGCAATCAGCCCCAGCATGGT. Translated: CASSLGQGRNQPQHG.

This clonotype was seen ten or more times. The genes are TRBV29-1 and TRBJ1-5; D is uncertain. The length of the CDR3 is 13 residues. Looked up from germline, CDR1 is SQVTM and CDR2 is ANQGSEA. With 6 bases removed from V and 2 bases from J, the gap between germline ends came to 11 bases. CDR3 nucleotide sequence: TGCAGCGTAGCTAATGGGGGCAATCAGCCCCAGCATTTT. This encodes CSVANGGNQPQHF.

There are a few counts of this clonotype. V usage is TRBV20-1 and J usage is TRBJ2-5; 7 nucleotides match TRBD2. Germline V lookup: CDR1 DFQATT, CDR2 SNEGSKA (reference sequence). After removal of 6 bases from V and 3 bases from J, the junction contained 13 bases not matched to a gene. The CDR3 covers 15 residues. The CDR3 DNA reads TGCAGTGCAACACCCACCGGACTAGTGGAAGAGACCCAGTACTTC. Translation gives CSATPTGLVEETQYF.

In this sample, this clonotype is medium-sized. This chain uses TRBV20-1 with TRBJ1-1; the match to TRBD1 covers 8 bases. The trim removed 0 bases at V and 1 base at J, leaving 4 bases unmatched. CDR1 and CDR2 from the germline V gene are DFQATT and SNEGSKA (reference sequence). The CDR3 length is 15 residues. The DNA for the CDR3 is TGCAGTGCTAGAGAGGGGACAGGAGCGAACACTGAAGCTTTCTTT. Its protein product is CSAREGTGANTEAFF.

In the case of this clonotype: Its ends do not fully match the called genes, so a read error is possible. V and J are TRBV5-1 and TRBJ2-7; D is uncertain. CDR1 and CDR2 (germline): SGHRS, YFSETQ. The CDR3 totals 15 residues. Here the CDR3 reads CASSSGPELSFEQYF. The CDR3 region has the DNA TGCGCCAGCAGCTCCGGGCCCGAATTATCCTTCGAGCAGTACTTC.

At least ten counts were recorded for this clonotype. The V and J genes are TRBV7-2 and TRBJ1-2; perhaps TRBD1 as D (6 bases). Germline CDR1 is SGHTA and CDR2 is FQGNSA. The CDR3 runs 13 residues. V lost 5 bases to trimming and J lost 6 bases, with 13 bases between them. The CDR3 DNA sequence: TGTGCCAGCAGCCCGAGACAGGTTCATGGCTACACCTTC. The encoded protein is CASSPRQVHGYTF.

At least ten counts were recorded for this clonotype. The J gene is TRBJ2-5, the V gene TRBV5-1, with D hard to call. This CDR3 comprises 14 residues. CDR1 is SGHRS and CDR2 is YFSETQ in the germline V gene. The V and J ends lost 1 base and 4 bases respectively, with 11 bases between them. CDR3 sequence (DNA): TGCGCCAGCAGCTTGTTAGTCAACGGAGAGACCCAGTACTTC. Its protein product is CASSLLVNGETQYF.

The rearrangement uses TRBV4-3 and TRBJ1-5; weak D call: TRBD1 (5 bases). The germline CDR1 and CDR2 sequences are LGHNA and YSLEER. This CDR3 has 17 amino acids. Trimming left V 6 bases short and J 0 bases short, with 18 bases between. CDR3: CASSRNLGAYSNQPQHF. The CDR3 DNA sequence: TGCGCCAGCAGTCGAAACCTCGGGGCATATAGCAATCAGCCCCAGCATTTT.

This clonotype was detected once. The chain has TRBV2 and TRBJ2-3; D is unclear. Germline V gives CDR1 SNHLY, CDR2 FYNNEI. V was clipped by 2 bases and J by 4 bases, with 4 bases between them. The length of the CDR3 is 12 residues. CDR3 protein: CASSEKADTQYF. In DNA form, the CDR3 reads TGTGCCAGCAGTGAAAAGGCAGATACGCAGTATTTT.

This clonotype was seen at least ten times. The genes are TRBV20-1 and TRBJ2-7, with 8 bases that match TRBD1. J was trimmed by 3 bases and V by 1 base; bases with no gene match: 11. Germline V CDR1 and CDR2: DFQATT, SNEGSKA (reference sequence). CDR3 length equals 16 residues. CDR3 residues: CSARARRTGRIYEQYV. CDR3 sequence (DNA): TGCAGTGCTAGAGCGCGTCGGACAGGGCGCATCTACGAGCAGTACGTC.

There are many counts of this clonotype. The chain has TRBV15 and TRBJ1-4; D perhaps matches TRBD1 (6 bases). The CDR3 sequence is 17 residues long. V was pared by 0 bases and J by 7 bases, with 18 bases between. Germline V lookup: CDR1 LNHNV, CDR2 YYDKDF (reference sequence). CDR3 amino acids: CATSREVLSGGGEKLFF. CDR3 DNA sequence: TGTGCCACCAGCAGAGAAGTTTTGTCCGGAGGGGGTGAAAAACTGTTTTTT.

The gene calls are TRBV10-3 and TRBJ2-5; possibly TRBD1 or TRBD2 for D (5 bases each). CDR3 length: 13 amino acids. Trimming removed 3 bases at V and 5 bases at J, with 10 bases between. Per germline, CDR1 ENHRY and CDR2 SYGVKD. This chain's CDR3 is CAISDGGMETQYF. As DNA, the CDR3 is TGTGCCATCAGTGATGGGGGAATGGAGACCCAGTACTTC.

This clonotype was detected a few times. J is TRBJ2-7 and V is TRBV20-1, with D unclear. With 3 bases removed from V and 2 bases from J, the gap between germline ends came to 8 bases. CDR1 DFQATT and CDR2 SNEGSKA come from the germline V gene (reference sequence). This CDR3 has 12 amino acids. The CDR3 region has the DNA TGCAGTGCTAGTTTCCAGCCCTACGAGCAGTACGTC. Residues: CSASFQPYEQYV.

This clonotype has a count of ten or more. The chain links TRBV20-1 to TRBJ2-5, with 9 bases lining up with TRBD1. Germline CDR1 and CDR2: DFQATT and SNEGSKA (reference sequence). With 2 bases clipped from V and 5 bases from J, the junction kept 9 bases outside the gene matches. This CDR3 spans 15 amino acids. The CDR3 protein is CSARTHRGLRETQYF. The DNA of the CDR3 is TGCAGTGCTAGAACCCACAGGGGGCTGAGGGAGACCCAGTACTTC.

This clonotype has just a few counts. The CDR3 protein is CASSQDRGCTEAFF. CDR3 sequence (DNA): TGTGCCAGCAGCCAGGACAGGGGCTGCACTGAAGCTTTCTTT. The rearrangement joins TRBV12-3 or TRBV12-4 to TRBJ1-1; 9 positions agree with TRBD1. This CDR3 has 14 amino acids. The trim removed 6 bases at V and 4 bases at J, leaving 6 bases unmatched.